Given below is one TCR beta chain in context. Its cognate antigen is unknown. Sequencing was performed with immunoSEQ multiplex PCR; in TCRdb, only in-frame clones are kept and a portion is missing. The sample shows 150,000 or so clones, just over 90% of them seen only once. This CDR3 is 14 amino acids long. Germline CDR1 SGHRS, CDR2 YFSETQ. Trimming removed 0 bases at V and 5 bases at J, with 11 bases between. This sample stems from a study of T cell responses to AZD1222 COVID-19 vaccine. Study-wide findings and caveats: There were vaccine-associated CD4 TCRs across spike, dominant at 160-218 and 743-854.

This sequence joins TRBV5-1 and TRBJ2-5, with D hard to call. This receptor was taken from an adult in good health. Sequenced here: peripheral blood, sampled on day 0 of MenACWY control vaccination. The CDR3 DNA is TGCGCCAGCAGCTTGGAGTGGAGTGCGGAGACCCAGTACTTC. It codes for CASSLEWSAETQYF.